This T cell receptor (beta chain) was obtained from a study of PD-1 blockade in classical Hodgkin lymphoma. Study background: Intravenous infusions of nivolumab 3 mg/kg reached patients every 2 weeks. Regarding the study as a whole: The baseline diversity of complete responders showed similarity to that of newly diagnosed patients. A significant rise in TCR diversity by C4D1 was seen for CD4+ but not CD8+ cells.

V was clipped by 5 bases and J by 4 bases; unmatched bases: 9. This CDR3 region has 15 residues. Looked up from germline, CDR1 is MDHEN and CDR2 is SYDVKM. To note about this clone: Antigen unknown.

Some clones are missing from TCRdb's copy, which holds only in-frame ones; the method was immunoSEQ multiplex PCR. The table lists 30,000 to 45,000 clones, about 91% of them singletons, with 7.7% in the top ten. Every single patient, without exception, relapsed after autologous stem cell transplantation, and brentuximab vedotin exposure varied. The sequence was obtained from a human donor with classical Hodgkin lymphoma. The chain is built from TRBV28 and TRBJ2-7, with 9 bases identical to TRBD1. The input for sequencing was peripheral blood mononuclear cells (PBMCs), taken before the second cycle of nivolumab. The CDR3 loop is CASSTSGTGKYEQYF. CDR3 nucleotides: TGTGCCAGCAGTACCTCCGGGACAGGGAAGTACGAGCAGTACTTC.